This passage covers 8 T cell receptor beta chains from one sample sequenced in a study of blood T cell repertoires in COVID-19. Assay used: immunoSEQ multiplex PCR; TCRdb lists only in-frame clones, some missing. The sample consists of some 42,000 clones, roughly 81% of them appearing once. The specimen sequenced was peripheral blood. Receptor source: a woman aged 65 to 85 with acute or convalescent COVID-19.

The chain recombines TRBV19 with TRBJ1-3, with 10 bases that match TRBD1. CDR1 is LNHDA, CDR2 SQIVND, per germline (reference sequence). J gave up 0 bases and V 7 bases, and 9 bases lay outside the gene matches. The CDR3 runs to 17 residues. The CDR3 nucleotides are TGTGCCAGTAACCCCGGGACAGGGGCCATCTCTGGAAACACCATATATTTT. Protein: CASNPGTGAISGNTIYF.

The genes are TRBV18 and TRBJ2-7; D perhaps matches TRBD1 (6 bases). Deletions cut 3 bases from V and 6 bases from J, with 15 bases between. The CDR3 is 14 amino acids. CDR1 and CDR2 (germline): KGHSH, LQKENI. CDR3 loop: CASSPSRGEGEQYF. In DNA form, the CDR3 reads TGTGCCAGCTCACCTTCCAGGGGAGAGGGCGAGCAGTACTTC.

CDR3 sequence (DNA): TGTGCCAGCAGCCCTGAGAGGGGGCCAACTAATGAAAAACTGTTTTTT. Its translation: CASSPERGPTNEKLFF. This chain uses TRBV7-6 with TRBJ1-4, with TRBD1 matching over 7 bases. J was trimmed by 0 bases and V by 5 bases; bases with no gene match: 6. Germline V gene sequence: CDR1 SGHVS, CDR2 FNYEAQ. CDR3 length equals 16 residues.

The chain recombines TRBV7-2 with TRBJ2-1; D is unclear. V gave up 5 bases and J gave up 9 bases, with 14 bases separating them. The CDR3 covers 13 residues. Germline CDR1 and CDR2: SGHTA and FQGNSA. The CDR3 DNA sequence: TGTGCCAGCAGCCCCCATATTGGCGGTGAGCAGTTCTTC. This encodes CASSPHIGGEQFF.

This clone showed up just a few times. This chain links TRBV29-1 with TRBJ1-5; D unresolved. Germline V gene sequence: CDR1 SQVTM, CDR2 ANQGSEA. The CDR3 runs 12 residues. V dropped 5 bases and J dropped 9 bases, with 14 bases sitting between them. The CDR3 sequence is CSVSTRTGPQHF. For the CDR3, the DNA is TGCAGCGTTAGTACAAGGACTGGGCCCCAGCATTTT.

In DNA form, the CDR3 reads TGTGCCAGCAGTGACGTATACAGGAGCTCCTACAATGAGCAGTTCTTC. It specifies CASSDVYRSSYNEQFF. The gene calls are TRBV6-4 and TRBJ2-1, with D tentatively TRBD1 (5 bases). The CDR3 has 16 amino acids. Germline values: CDR1 MRHNA, CDR2 SNTAGT. Deletions cut 2 bases from V and 0 bases from J, with 11 bases between.

The chain has TRBV28 and TRBJ1-2; D is uncertain. CDR3 length: 13 residues. The germline V gene encodes CDR1 MDHEN and CDR2 SYDVKM. The V end was cut by 2 bases, the J end by 4 bases, with 8 bases between. The CDR3 DNA follows: TGTGCCAGCAGTTTAGTGGGCGTCTATGGCTACACCTTC. This gives the protein CASSLVGVYGYTF.

This clone was picked up a small number of times. Relative to the germline gene, one junction end is altered; a read error may explain this. V usage is TRBV4-2 and J usage is TRBJ1-4; D is possibly TRBD1 (6 bases). Germline V CDR1 and CDR2: LGHNA, YNFKEQ. There are 16 residues in the CDR3. The CDR3 spells CASTQKQGQSNEKLFF. In nucleotides, the CDR3 is TGTGCCAGCACCCAAAAACAGGGTCAATCAAATGAAAAACTGTTTTTT.